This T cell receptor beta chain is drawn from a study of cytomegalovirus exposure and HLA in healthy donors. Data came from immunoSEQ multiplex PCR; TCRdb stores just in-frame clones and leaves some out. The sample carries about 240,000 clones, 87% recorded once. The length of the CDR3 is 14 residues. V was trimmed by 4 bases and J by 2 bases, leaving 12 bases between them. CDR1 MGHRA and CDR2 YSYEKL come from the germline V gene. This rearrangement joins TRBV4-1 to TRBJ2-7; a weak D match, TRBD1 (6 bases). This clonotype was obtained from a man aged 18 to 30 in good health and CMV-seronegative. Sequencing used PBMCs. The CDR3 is CASSLRQETYEQYF. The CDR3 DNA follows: TGCGCCAGCAGCCTCCGACAGGAAACCTACGAGCAGTACTTC.